This T cell receptor beta chain was documented in a study of blood T cell repertoires in COVID-19. In the study overall: COVID-19 samples, acute and convalescent, were from the United States, Italy and Spain.

Original data processing: From reference gene primer amplification, estimates of nucleated cell counts were derived. The table came from immunoSEQ multiplex PCR; TCRdb's copy has only in-frame clones and leaves some out. The D gene and trimming were derived from the DNA, and the V and J assignments and clone size from that table. The data show 200,000 to 300,000 clones, roughly 81% seen once. This CDR3 contains 14 residues. Trimming took 2 bases from V and 8 from J, leaving 12 bases between them. From germline, CDR1 is MNHNS and CDR2 SASEGT. J is TRBJ1-4 and V is TRBV6-1; the D gene is possibly TRBD1 (5 bases). The sequence was obtained from a man in his forties or fifties with acute or convalescent COVID-19. The sequenced sample consisted of peripheral blood. CDR3 region: CASSEQGRGEKLFF. DNA of the CDR3: TGTGCCAGCAGTGAACAGGGACGGGGGGAAAAACTGTTTTTT.